This TCR beta chain was found in a study of CD8 T cells in Susac syndrome. The CD8+ and CD4+ T cells were isolated magnetically using a negative isolation approach, whereas the TEMRA cells were enriched by FACS. RNA was extracted with the RNeasy kit, and a quantity of roughly 0.45 to 1 ug was reverse transcribed using random hexamers. The method of amplification for TCR beta CDR3 was immunoSEQ multiplex PCR, covering 54 Vbeta and 13 Jbeta. TCRdb passed the immunoSEQ multiplex PCR reads through MiXCR, listing each CDR3 protein once. This sample has about 290,000 distinct CDR3 sequences; 75% to 90% occur once, and the top ten carry about 0.17%. The origin of this receptor is a human donor with multiple sclerosis. What was sequenced was CD8+ T cells from PBMCs.

The CDR3, as DNA: TGCAGCGTTGCGGGCAGGGGCGGGTACGAGCAGTACTTC. Protein: CSVAGRGGYEQYF. The chain is built from TRBV29-1 and TRBJ2-7, with D possibly matching TRBD1 (6 bases). V was shortened by 4 bases and J by 4 bases, with 14 bases between the two germline ends. The CDR3 consists of 13 residues. Germline CDR1 and CDR2: SQVTM and ANQGSEA.